A single sample gave rise to the 7 T cell receptor beta chains below, sequenced in a study of vaccination effects on CD4 cells after COVID-19. These receptors are not linked to any known antigen. Before any sequencing was done, the ViraFEST assay used viral peptide pools to expand antigen-specific CD4+ T cells. Culture lasted under 13 days before CD4+ T cell isolation. Absence of prior SARS-CoV-2 infection characterized the vaccine recipients, who showed negative nucleocapsid antibodies. TCRdb's table, derived via immunoSEQ multiplex PCR, lists solely in-frame clones and lacks some. The table has 20,000 to 25,000 clones, 65% to 85% seen once. This specimen was CD4+ T cells from PBMCs cultured with HCoV-NL63 spike peptides, taken before COVID-19 vaccination. The receptors here all came from a human donor who received a COVID-19 vaccine.

The chain combines TRBV18 with TRBJ1-4; tentatively, D is TRBD1 (5 bases). The CDR3 runs to 14 residues. Germline CDR1 is KGHSH and CDR2 is LQKENI. Deletions cut 7 bases from V and 5 bases from J, with 14 bases between. The CDR3: CASFTMQGNEKLFF. Written as DNA, the CDR3 is TGTGCCAGCTTCACCATGCAGGGCAATGAAAAACTGTTTTTT. Full variable domain (remainder filled in from reference TRBV18 and TRBJ1-4): NAGVMQNPRHLVRRRGQEARLRCSPMKGHSHVYWYRQLPEEGLKFMVYLQKENIIDESGMPKERFSAEFPKEGPSILRIQQVVRGDSAAYFCASFTMQGNEKLFFGSGTQLSVL.

This sequence joins TRBV11-3 and TRBJ1-5, with 9 bases that match TRBD1. The CDR3 length is 15 residues. Germline CDR1 and CDR2: SGHNT and YENEEA. The V gene end was trimmed by 1 base and the J gene end by 5 bases; junction bases not matched to a gene: 3. CDR3 sequence: CASSLGGQGYQPQHF. The CDR3 DNA is TGTGCCAGCAGCTTAGGGGGACAGGGTTATCAGCCCCAGCATTTT.

This chain links TRBV13 with TRBJ2-1; 7 bases line up with TRBD1. Germline CDR1 PRHDT, CDR2 FYEKMQ (reference sequence). The CDR3 is 19 amino acids. After removal of 2 bases from V and 6 bases from J, the junction contained 19 bases not matched to a gene. The CDR3 sequence: CASSLIPLTGSVNVNEQFF. The CDR3 DNA sequence: TGTGCCAGCAGCTTAATCCCCTTGACAGGGTCCGTTAACGTCAATGAGCAGTTCTTC.

This clone came up a few times. This sequence joins TRBV5-4 and TRBJ1-2; D unclear. CDR3 length: 15 amino acids. V was clipped by 0 bases and J by 6 bases, with 15 bases between them. CDR1 and CDR2 (germline): SGHNT, YYREEE (reference sequence). CDR3 bases: TGTGCCAGCAGCTTGGCCGGGCTGGGCTCGAATGGCTACACCTTC. This gives the protein CASSLAGLGSNGYTF.

The gene calls are TRBV4-1 and TRBJ2-3; tentatively, D is TRBD2 (6 bases). Germline CDR1 MGHRA, CDR2 YSYEKL. V gave up 1 base and J gave up 5 bases, with 19 bases separating them. The CDR3 has 17 residues. The CDR3 DNA is TGCGCCAGCAGCCAAGGTCCCCAGGGCGGGATTGGAGATACGCAGTATTTT. Its protein is CASSQGPQGGIGDTQYF.

V gene TRBV5-8 combines with J gene TRBJ1-5, with D possibly being TRBD1 (5 bases). This CDR3 comprises 17 residues. Germline CDR1 is SGHTS and CDR2 is YDEGEE. The ends were cut back, 0 bases at V and 0 bases at J, with 13 bases in the middle. This CDR3 is CASSLERTTYSNQPQHF. The CDR3 nucleotides read TGTGCCAGCAGCTTGGAGCGGACAACCTATAGCAATCAGCCCCAGCATTTT.

V and J are TRBV24-1 and TRBJ2-7; no firm D call. The CDR3 consists of 13 residues. V was pared by 0 bases and J by 4 bases, with 6 bases between. Germline assignment: CDR1 KGHDR and CDR2 SFDVKD. CDR3 protein: CATSDLMGYEQYF. CDR3 DNA sequence: TGTGCCACCAGTGATTTGATGGGGTACGAGCAGTACTTC.